Listed below are T cell receptor beta chains from one sample, sequenced in a study of cytomegalovirus exposure and HLA in healthy donors. This table comes from immunoSEQ multiplex PCR, and its TCRdb copy is limited to in-frame clones, with some not included. The profile shows 170,000 or so clones, around 77% of them singletons. Source material: PBMCs. The receptors stem from a woman aged 50 to 65 in good health and CMV-seropositive. Each CDR3 is given with its conserved first and last residue. Fields, in order: V gene, D gene, J gene, clone size, CDR3 protein, CDR3 DNA. A D gene is named only where the DNA matches it firmly. Size values are once, few and many counts, or a class for expanded clones, and some rows have none.

v_call: TRBV7-6; d_call: TRBD2; j_call: TRBJ2-3; clone_size: few; cdr3_aa: CASSLGIAGASDTQYF; cdr3_nt: TGTGCCAGCAGCTTGGGTATAGCGGGGGCTTCAGATACGCAGTATTTT
v_call: TRBV28; d_call: -; j_call: TRBJ1-2; clone_size: -; cdr3_aa: CASSLLNSPQRGYTF; cdr3_nt: TGTGCCAGCAGTTTATTGAACTCTCCCCAGCGGGGCTACACCTTC
v_call: TRBV30; d_call: -; j_call: TRBJ2-7; clone_size: few; cdr3_aa: CAWSEGEGLEYEQYF; cdr3_nt: TGTGCCTGGAGCGAGGGGGAGGGCCTAGAGTACGAGCAGTACTTC
v_call: TRBV5-6; d_call: -; j_call: TRBJ2-5; clone_size: few; cdr3_aa: CASSVAPGPRETQYF; cdr3_nt: TGTGCCAGCAGCGTCGCGCCGGGTCCCCGAGAGACCCAGTACTTC
v_call: TRBV5-1; d_call: -; j_call: TRBJ2-3; clone_size: -; cdr3_aa: CASSLAQLQDTQYF; cdr3_nt: TGCGCCAGCAGCTTGGCCCAACTCCAAGATACGCAGTATTTT
v_call: TRBV15; d_call: -; j_call: TRBJ1-1; clone_size: -; cdr3_aa: CATSRENRGTEAFF; cdr3_nt: TGTGCCACCAGCAGAGAAAATAGGGGCACTGAAGCTTTCTTT
v_call: TRBV27; d_call: TRBD2; j_call: TRBJ2-1; clone_size: -; cdr3_aa: CASSRPSGLFNEQFF; cdr3_nt: TGTGCCAGCAGTAGACCTAGCGGGCTTTTTAATGAGCAGTTCTTC
v_call: TRBV2; d_call: -; j_call: TRBJ2-3; clone_size: -; cdr3_aa: CASGRRVAQDTQYF; cdr3_nt: TGTGCCAGCGGGCGGCGGGTGGCTCAAGATACGCAGTATTTT
v_call: TRBV5-1; d_call: -; j_call: TRBJ2-1; clone_size: -; cdr3_aa: CASRNGDSYNEQFF; cdr3_nt: TGCGCCAGCAGAAACGGGGACTCCTACAATGAGCAGTTCTTC
v_call: TRBV7-6; d_call: -; j_call: TRBJ2-7; clone_size: -; cdr3_aa: CASSPSSYEQYF; cdr3_nt: TGTGCCAGCAGTCCCAGTTCCTACGAGCAGTACTTC
v_call: TRBV5-6; d_call: TRBD1; j_call: TRBJ2-7; clone_size: -; cdr3_aa: CASTWDREVQYF; cdr3_nt: TGTGCCAGCACCTGGGACAGGGAGGTGCAGTACTTC
v_call: TRBV28; d_call: -; j_call: TRBJ1-1; clone_size: once; cdr3_aa: CASSVLNTEAFF; cdr3_nt: TGTGCCAGCAGTGTTCTCAACACTGAAGCTTTCTTT
v_call: TRBV7-2; d_call: -; j_call: TRBJ1-1; clone_size: -; cdr3_aa: CASSLMAVNTEAFF; cdr3_nt: TGTGCCAGCAGCTTAATGGCGGTGAACACTGAAGCTTTCTTT
v_call: TRBV12-5; d_call: TRBD1; j_call: TRBJ2-1; clone_size: -; cdr3_aa: CASGLTTGTGSDSEQFF; cdr3_nt: TGTGCTAGTGGTTTGACAACGGGGACAGGGTCGGACAGTGAGCAGTTCTTC
v_call: TRBV9; d_call: TRBD1; j_call: TRBJ2-7; clone_size: -; cdr3_aa: CASSDGQGRYEQYF; cdr3_nt: TGTGCCAGCAGCGACGGACAGGGGCGTTACGAGCAGTACTTC
v_call: TRBV18; d_call: TRBD1; j_call: TRBJ1-5; clone_size: -; cdr3_aa: CASSPMTGGSNQPQHF; cdr3_nt: TGTGCCAGCTCACCCATGACAGGGGGGAGCAATCAGCCCCAGCATTTT
v_call: TRBV5-4; d_call: TRBD2; j_call: TRBJ2-1; clone_size: once; cdr3_aa: CASSLTLAGRGVNEQFF; cdr3_nt: TGTGCCAGCAGCTTAACCTTAGCGGGACGCGGAGTCAATGAGCAGTTCTTC
v_call: TRBV29-1; d_call: -; j_call: TRBJ1-2; clone_size: -; cdr3_aa: CSVVRENYGYTF; cdr3_nt: TGCAGCGTTGTCCGGGAAAACTATGGCTACACCTTC
v_call: TRBV29-1; d_call: -; j_call: TRBJ2-5; clone_size: -; cdr3_aa: CSVAGVGETQYF; cdr3_nt: TGCAGCGTGGCAGGGGTGGGGGAGACCCAGTACTTC
v_call: TRBV7-3; d_call: -; j_call: TRBJ1-1; clone_size: -; cdr3_aa: CASSLTAADTEAFF; cdr3_nt: TGTGCCAGCAGCTTAACAGCAGCGGACACTGAAGCTTTCTTT
v_call: TRBV7-9; d_call: -; j_call: TRBJ1-1; clone_size: few; cdr3_aa: CASSFGTEAFF; cdr3_nt: TGTGCCAGCAGCTTCGGGACTGAAGCTTTCTTT
v_call: TRBV19; d_call: -; j_call: TRBJ1-2; clone_size: few; cdr3_aa: CASSPGGGYTF; cdr3_nt: TGTGCCAGTAGTCCAGGAGGCGGCTACACCTTC
v_call: TRBV7-9; d_call: -; j_call: TRBJ2-3; clone_size: -; cdr3_aa: CASSLVLPDTQYF; cdr3_nt: TGTGCCAGCAGCTTAGTTCTCCCGGATACGCAGTATTTT
v_call: TRBV7-2; d_call: -; j_call: TRBJ1-4; clone_size: -; cdr3_aa: CASSLSSWGGEKLFF; cdr3_nt: TGTGCCAGCAGCTTGTCCTCGTGGGGCGGTGAAAAACTGTTTTTT
v_call: TRBV27; d_call: TRBD1; j_call: TRBJ1-2; clone_size: once; cdr3_aa: CASSRQGLANYGYTF; cdr3_nt: TGTGCCAGCAGTCGACAGGGGCTAGCTAACTATGGCTACACCTTC
v_call: TRBV27; d_call: -; j_call: TRBJ1-2; clone_size: -; cdr3_aa: CASSPNLGLYGYTF; cdr3_nt: TGTGCCAGCAGTCCAAACCTGGGACTCTATGGCTACACCTTC
v_call: TRBV28; d_call: -; j_call: TRBJ2-1; clone_size: -; cdr3_aa: CASRPRSWGHYNEQFF; cdr3_nt: TGTGCCAGCAGGCCAAGGTCGTGGGGCCACTACAATGAGCAGTTCTTC
v_call: TRBV5-6; d_call: -; j_call: TRBJ1-6; clone_size: -; cdr3_aa: CASSEGLWSPLHF; cdr3_nt: TGTGCCAGTTCGGAGGGATTATGGTCACCCCTCCACTTT